Listed below are T cell receptor beta chains from one sample, sequenced in a study of cytomegalovirus exposure and HLA in healthy donors. TCRdb's table, derived via immunoSEQ multiplex PCR, lists solely in-frame clones and lacks some. The sample records 200,000 or so clones, about four fifths being singletons. Sequencing used PBMCs. Receptors originate from a boy aged 2 to 9 in good health and CMV-seronegative. Both conserved end residues are trimmed from each CDR3.

J | V | CDR3
TRBJ2-3 | TRBV7-2 | ASSLDQGADTQY
. | TRBV30 | AWKEGGREQY
TRBJ1-5 | TRBV5-8 | ASTAWTRQHSNQPQH
TRBJ2-7 | TRBV9 | ASSASSAGTYEQY
TRBJ2-7 | TRBV7-3 | ASSCLPGQGLAAGTYEQY
TRBJ2-3 | TRBV5-1 | ASSLGQNTDTQY
TRBJ2-1 | TRBV5-4 | ASSPRTGEGVEQF
TRBJ1-3 | TRBV29-1 | SVHRQGSSGNTIY
TRBJ1-3 | TRBV7-9 | ASSFAVIGNTIY
TRBJ1-1 | TRBV6-5 | ASSYSRETEAF
TRBJ2-5 | TRBV6-6 | ASNLARTGETQY
TRBJ1-5 | TRBV6-4 | ASSDPDRNPNQPQH
TRBJ1-2 | TRBV7-9 | ASSFISWTPEANYGYT
TRBJ1-1 | TRBV5-1 | ASSSAGTATLNTEAF
TRBJ1-3 | TRBV27 | ASSLRGSGNTIY
TRBJ2-2 | TRBV7-2 | ASSQPGTSLMTGELF
TRBJ2-5 | TRBV7-2 | ASSPRTSGEETQY
TRBJ2-5 | TRBV2 | ASSSVGGGPGGTQY
TRBJ2-3 | TRBV7-2 | ASTIVGAPGDTQY
TRBJ2-3 | TRBV29-1 | SVESIWGGDTQY
TRBJ1-3 | TRBV4-3 | ASSQDRGGLRNTIY
TRBJ2-3 | TRBV2 | ASSGPGGGGDTQY
TRBJ1-4 | TRBV5-4 | ASSTRGQNEKLF
TRBJ2-3 | TRBV11-2 | ASSLRGGLTDTQY
TRBJ2-7 | TRBV6-5 | ASSYRRGDYEQY
TRBJ2-3 | TRBV18 | ASSPRTASTDTQY
TRBJ2-5 | TRBV9 | ASSSGTYQETQY
TRBJ1-5 | TRBV6-4 | ASSLDLSYSNQPQH